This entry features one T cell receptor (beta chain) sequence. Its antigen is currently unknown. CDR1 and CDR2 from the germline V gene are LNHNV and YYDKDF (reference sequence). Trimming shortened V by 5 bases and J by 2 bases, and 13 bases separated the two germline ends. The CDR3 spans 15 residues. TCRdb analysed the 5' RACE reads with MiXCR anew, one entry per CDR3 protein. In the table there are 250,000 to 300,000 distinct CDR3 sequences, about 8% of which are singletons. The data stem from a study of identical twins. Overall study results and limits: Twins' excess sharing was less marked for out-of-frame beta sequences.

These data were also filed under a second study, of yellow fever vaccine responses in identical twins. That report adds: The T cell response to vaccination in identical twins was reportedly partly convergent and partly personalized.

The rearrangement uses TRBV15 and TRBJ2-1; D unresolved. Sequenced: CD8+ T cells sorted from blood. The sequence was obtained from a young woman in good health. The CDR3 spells CATSSPHPPYNEQFF. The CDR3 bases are TGTGCCACCAGCTCACCCCACCCCCCCTACAATGAGCAGTTCTTC.